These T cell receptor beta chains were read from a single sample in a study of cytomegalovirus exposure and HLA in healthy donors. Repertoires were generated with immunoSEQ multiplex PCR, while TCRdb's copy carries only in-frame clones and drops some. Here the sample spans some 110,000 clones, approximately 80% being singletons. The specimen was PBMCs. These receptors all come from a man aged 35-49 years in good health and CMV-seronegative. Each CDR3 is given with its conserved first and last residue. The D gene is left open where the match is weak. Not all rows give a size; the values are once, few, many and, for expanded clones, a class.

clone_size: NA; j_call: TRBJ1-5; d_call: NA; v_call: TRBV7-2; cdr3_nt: TGTGCCAGCAGCATCCAGGGGCAGCCCCAGCATTTT; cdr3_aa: CASSIQGQPQHF
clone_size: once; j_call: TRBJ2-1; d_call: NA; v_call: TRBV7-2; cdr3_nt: TGTGCCAGCAGCTTAGAACAGGCCAATGAGCAGTTCTTC; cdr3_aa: CASSLEQANEQFF
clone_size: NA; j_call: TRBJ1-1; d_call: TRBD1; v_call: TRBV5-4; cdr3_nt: TGTGCCAGCAGCTCCAGGAGACAGGGCTTGAACACTGAAGCTTTCTTT; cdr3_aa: CASSSRRQGLNTEAFF
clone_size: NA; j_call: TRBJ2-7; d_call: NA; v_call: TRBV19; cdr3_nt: TGTGCCAGTACCGACAGCTACGAGCAGTACTTC; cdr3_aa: CASTDSYEQYF
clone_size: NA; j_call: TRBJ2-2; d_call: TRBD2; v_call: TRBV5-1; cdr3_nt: TGCGCCAGCAGCTTTAATCCGGGAGGCACCGGGGAGCTGTTTTTT; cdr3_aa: CASSFNPGGTGELFF
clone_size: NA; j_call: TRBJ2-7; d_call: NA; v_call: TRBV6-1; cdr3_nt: TGTGCCAGCAGCTCACAGGCCTACTACGAGCAGTACTTC; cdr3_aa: CASSSQAYYEQYF
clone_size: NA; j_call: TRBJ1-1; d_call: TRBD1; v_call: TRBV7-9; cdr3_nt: TGTGCCAGCAGCTTAGGTCAGGGGGCGAACACTGAAGCTTTCTTT; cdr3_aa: CASSLGQGANTEAFF
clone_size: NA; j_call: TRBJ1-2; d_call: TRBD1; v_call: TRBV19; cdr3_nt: TGTGCCAGTTACCCCACAGACAGGGGCTATGGCTACACCTTC; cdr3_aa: CASYPTDRGYGYTF
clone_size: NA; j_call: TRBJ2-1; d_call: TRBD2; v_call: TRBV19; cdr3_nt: TGTGCCAGTAGGGATACGGGGGGGCCCTTGACGGATGAGCAGTTCTTC; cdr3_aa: CASRDTGGPLTDEQFF
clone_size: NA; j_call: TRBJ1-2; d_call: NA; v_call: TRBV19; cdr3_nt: TGTGCCAGTAGTATGGAAAGGGGAAGCGGCTACACCTTC; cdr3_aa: CASSMERGSGYTF
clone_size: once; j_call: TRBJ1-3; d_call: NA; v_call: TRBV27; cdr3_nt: TGTGCCAGCAAACAGCTCTCTGGAAACACCATATATTTT; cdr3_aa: CASKQLSGNTIYF
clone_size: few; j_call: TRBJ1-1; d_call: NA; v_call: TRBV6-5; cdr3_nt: TGTGCCAGCAGTTTGCAGATTATGAACACTGAAGCTTTCTTT; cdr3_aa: CASSLQIMNTEAFF
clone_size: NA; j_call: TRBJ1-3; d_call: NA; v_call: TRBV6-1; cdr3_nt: TGTGCCAGCAGTGAGGTGGGGGGCTCTGGAAACACCATATATTTT; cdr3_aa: CASSEVGGSGNTIYF
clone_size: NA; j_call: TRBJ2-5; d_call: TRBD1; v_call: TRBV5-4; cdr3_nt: TGTGCCAGCAGCCCACAGGGGAGTGGGCAAGAGACCCAGTACTTC; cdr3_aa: CASSPQGSGQETQYF
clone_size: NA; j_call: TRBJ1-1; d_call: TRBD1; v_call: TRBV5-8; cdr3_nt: TGTGCCAGCAGCCTGATATTGGACAGGGAAAACACTGAAGCTTTCTTT; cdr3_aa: CASSLILDRENTEAFF
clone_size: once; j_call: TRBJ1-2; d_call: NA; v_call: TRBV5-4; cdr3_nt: TGTGCCAGCAGCTTAGAAGGGGCAGAAGGCTACACCTTC; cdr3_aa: CASSLEGAEGYTF
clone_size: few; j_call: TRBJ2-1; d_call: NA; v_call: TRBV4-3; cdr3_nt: TGCGCCAGCAGCCAAGATGCAACATACGAGCAGTTCTTC; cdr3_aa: CASSQDATYEQFF
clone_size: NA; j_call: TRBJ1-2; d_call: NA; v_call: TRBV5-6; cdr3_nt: TGTGCCAGCAGCTTCACCTTAGGACTCGCCGTCTATGGCTACACCTTC; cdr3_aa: CASSFTLGLAVYGYTF
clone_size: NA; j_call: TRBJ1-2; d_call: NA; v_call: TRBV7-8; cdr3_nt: TGTGCCAGCAGCTTTAGTACCCGGGGGGCATATGGCTACACCTTC; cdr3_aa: CASSFSTRGAYGYTF
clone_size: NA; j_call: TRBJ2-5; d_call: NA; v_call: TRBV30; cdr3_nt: TGTGCCTGGAGCACTAGCCTTGGGCGAGAGACCCAGTACTTC; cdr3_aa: CAWSTSLGRETQYF
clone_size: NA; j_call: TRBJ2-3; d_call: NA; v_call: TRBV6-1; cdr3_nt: TGTGCCAGCAGTGCACCCGGGACTGGCCGAGATACGCAGTATTTT; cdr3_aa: CASSAPGTGRDTQYF
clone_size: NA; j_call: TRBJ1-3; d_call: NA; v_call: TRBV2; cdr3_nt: TGTGCCAGCCTCTTGGAGGCCCTCTCTGGAAACACCATATATTTT; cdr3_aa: CASLLEALSGNTIYF
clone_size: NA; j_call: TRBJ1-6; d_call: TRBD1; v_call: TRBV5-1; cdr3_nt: TGCGCCAGCAGCGTGGGGGGGACAGGGGGCCTTTCACCCCTCCACTTT; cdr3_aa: CASSVGGTGGLSPLHF
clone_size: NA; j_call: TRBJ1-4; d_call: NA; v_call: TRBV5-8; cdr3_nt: TGTGCCAGCACCTATGCCATCTTGAGAGATGAAAAACTGTTTTTT; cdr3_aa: CASTYAILRDEKLFF
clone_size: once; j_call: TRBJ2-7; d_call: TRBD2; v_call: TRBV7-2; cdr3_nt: TGTGCCAGCAGCGTAATACGACCCGGGGGGGCCTCCGAGCAGTACTTC; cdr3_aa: CASSVIRPGGASEQYF
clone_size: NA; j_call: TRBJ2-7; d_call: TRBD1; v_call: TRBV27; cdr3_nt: TGTGCCAGCAGTCGGACAGGGGGCTTCTACGAGCAGTACTTC; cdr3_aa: CASSRTGGFYEQYF
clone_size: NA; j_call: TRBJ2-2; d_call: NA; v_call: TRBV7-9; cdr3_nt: TGTGCCAGCAGCTTTAATAGCGGATCCACCGGGGAGCTGTTTTTT; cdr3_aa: CASSFNSGSTGELFF
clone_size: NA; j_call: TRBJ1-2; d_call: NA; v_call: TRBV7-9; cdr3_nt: TGTGCCAGCAGCAGCCCGGACAGCTATGGCTACACCTTC; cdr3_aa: CASSSPDSYGYTF
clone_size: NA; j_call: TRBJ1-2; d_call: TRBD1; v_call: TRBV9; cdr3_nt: TGTGCCAGCAGCTCGTCCGACAGGGGGATCTATGGCTACACCTTC; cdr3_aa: CASSSSDRGIYGYTF
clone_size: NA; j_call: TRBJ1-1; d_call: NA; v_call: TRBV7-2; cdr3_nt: TGTGCCAGCAGCTTATTCGTCGGCAGGGGCACTGAAGCTTTCTTT; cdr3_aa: CASSLFVGRGTEAFF
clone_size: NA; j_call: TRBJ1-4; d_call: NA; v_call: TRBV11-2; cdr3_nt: TGTGCCAGCAGCTCACGACAGGACCGATCTTATGAAAAACTGTTTTTT; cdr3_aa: CASSSRQDRSYEKLFF
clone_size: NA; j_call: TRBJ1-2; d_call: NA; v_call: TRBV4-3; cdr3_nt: TGCGCCAGCAGCCAAGGAAGGCTCCTAGGCGTCCTGGGTGGCTACACCTTC; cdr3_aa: CASSQGRLLGVLGGYTF
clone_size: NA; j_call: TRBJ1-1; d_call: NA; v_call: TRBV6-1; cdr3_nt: TGTGCCAGCAGTGAAAGTAGGAACACTGAAGCTTTCTTT; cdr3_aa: CASSESRNTEAFF
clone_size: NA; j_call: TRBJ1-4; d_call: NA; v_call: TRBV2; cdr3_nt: TGTGCCAGCACCCCAACGGACTCAACTAATGAAAAACTGTTTTTT; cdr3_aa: CASTPTDSTNEKLFF